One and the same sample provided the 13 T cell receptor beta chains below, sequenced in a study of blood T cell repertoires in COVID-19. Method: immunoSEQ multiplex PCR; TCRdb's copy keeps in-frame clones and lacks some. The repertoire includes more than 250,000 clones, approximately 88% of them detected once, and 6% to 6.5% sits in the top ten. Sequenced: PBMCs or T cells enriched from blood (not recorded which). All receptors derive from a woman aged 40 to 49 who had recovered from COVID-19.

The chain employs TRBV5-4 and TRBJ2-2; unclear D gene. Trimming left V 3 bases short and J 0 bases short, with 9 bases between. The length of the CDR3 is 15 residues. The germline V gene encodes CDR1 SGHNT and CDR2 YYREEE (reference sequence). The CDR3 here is CASSSRQSNTGELFF. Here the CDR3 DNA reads TGTGCCAGCAGCTCCCGTCAGTCGAACACCGGGGAGCTGTTTTTT.

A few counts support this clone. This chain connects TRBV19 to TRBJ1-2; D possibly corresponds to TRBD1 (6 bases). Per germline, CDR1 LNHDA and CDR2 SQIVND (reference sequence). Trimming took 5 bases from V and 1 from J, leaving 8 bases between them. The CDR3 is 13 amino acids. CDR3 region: CASSPDSNYGYTF. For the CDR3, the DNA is TGTGCCAGTAGTCCGGACAGTAACTATGGCTACACCTTC.

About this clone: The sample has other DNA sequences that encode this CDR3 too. The CDR3 region is CASSPGQSYEQYF. The CDR3 region has the DNA TGTGCCAGCTCCCCCGGACAGTCCTACGAGCAGTACTTC. This chain connects TRBV18 to TRBJ2-7; D is possibly TRBD1 (6 bases). V was shortened by 6 bases and J by 1 base, with 10 bases between the two germline ends. CDR3 length: 13 residues. The germline V gene encodes CDR1 KGHSH and CDR2 LQKENI.

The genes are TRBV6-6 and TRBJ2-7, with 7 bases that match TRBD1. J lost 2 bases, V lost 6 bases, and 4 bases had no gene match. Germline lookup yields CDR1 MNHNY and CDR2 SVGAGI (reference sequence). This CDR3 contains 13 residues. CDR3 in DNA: TGTGCCAGCAGGAGGACAGGCACCTACGAGCAGTACTTC. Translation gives CASRRTGTYEQYF.

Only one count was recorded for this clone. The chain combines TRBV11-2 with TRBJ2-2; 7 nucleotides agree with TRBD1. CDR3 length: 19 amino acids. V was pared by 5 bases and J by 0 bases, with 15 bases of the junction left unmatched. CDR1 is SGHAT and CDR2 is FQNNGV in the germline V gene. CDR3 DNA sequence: TGTGCCAGCAGCCCGCGACAGGGTGGAATCGGGACGAACACCGGGGAGCTGTTTTTT. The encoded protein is CASSPRQGGIGTNTGELFF. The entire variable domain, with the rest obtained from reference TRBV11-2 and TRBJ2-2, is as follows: EAGVAQSPRYKIIEKRQSVAFWCNPISGHATLYWYQQILGQGPKLLIQFQNNGVVDDSQLPKDRFSAERLKGVDSTLKIQPAKLEDSAVYLCASSPRQGGIGTNTGELFFGEGSRLTVL.

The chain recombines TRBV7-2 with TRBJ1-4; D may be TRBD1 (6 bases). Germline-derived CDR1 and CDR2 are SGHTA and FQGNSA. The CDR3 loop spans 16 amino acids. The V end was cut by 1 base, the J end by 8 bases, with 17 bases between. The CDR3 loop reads CASSLVARQVGEKLFF. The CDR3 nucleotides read TGTGCCAGCAGCTTAGTTGCTCGACAGGTGGGGGAAAAACTGTTTTTT.

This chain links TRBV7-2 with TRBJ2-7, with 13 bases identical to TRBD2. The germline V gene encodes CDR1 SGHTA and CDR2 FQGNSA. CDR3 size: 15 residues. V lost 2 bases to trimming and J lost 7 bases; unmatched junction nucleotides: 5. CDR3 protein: CASSLTGLAGDEQYF. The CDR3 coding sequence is TGTGCCAGCAGCTTAACAGGACTAGCGGGAGATGAGCAGTACTTC.

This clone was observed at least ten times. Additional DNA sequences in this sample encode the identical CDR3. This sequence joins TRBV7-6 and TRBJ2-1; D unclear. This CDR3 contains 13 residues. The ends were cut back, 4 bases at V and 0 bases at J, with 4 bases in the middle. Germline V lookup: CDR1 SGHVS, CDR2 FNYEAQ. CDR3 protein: CASSSGSYNEQFF. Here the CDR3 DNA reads TGTGCCAGCAGCTCCGGCTCCTACAATGAGCAGTTCTTC.

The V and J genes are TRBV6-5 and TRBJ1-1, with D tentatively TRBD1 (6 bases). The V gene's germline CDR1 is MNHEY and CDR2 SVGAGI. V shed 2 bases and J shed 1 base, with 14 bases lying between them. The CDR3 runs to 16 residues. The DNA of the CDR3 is TGTGCCAGCAGTTACCGGTCGGGAGGGGGGAACACTGAAGCTTTCTTT. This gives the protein CASSYRSGGGNTEAFF.

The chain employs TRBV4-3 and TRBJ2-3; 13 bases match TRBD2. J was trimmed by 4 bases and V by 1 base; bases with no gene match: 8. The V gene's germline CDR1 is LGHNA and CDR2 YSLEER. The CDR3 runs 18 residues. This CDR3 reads CASSQVTPLAGGSDTQYF. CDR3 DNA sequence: TGCGCCAGCAGCCAAGTCACCCCACTAGCGGGAGGGTCAGATACGCAGTATTTT.

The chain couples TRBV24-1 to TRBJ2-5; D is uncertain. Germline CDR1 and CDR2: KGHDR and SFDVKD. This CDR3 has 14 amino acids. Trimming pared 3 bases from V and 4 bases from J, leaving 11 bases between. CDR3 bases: TGTGCCACCAGTGATGCCCGGAGAGGAGAGACCCAGTACTTC. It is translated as CATSDARRGETQYF.

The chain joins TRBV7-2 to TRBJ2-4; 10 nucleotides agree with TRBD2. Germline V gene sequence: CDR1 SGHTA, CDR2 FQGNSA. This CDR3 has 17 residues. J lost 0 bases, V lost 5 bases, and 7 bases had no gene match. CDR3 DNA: TGTGCCAGCAGCCCGGCACTAGCGGGGCTAGCCAAAAACATTCAGTACTTC. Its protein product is CASSPALAGLAKNIQYF.

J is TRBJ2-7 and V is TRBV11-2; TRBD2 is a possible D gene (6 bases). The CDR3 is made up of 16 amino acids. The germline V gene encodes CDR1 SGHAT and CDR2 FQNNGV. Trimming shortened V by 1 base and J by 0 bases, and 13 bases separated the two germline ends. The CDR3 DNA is TGTGCCAGCAGCTTAGCTTTGGGGGGAAGCTCCTACGAGCAGTACTTC. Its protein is CASSLALGGSSYEQYF.